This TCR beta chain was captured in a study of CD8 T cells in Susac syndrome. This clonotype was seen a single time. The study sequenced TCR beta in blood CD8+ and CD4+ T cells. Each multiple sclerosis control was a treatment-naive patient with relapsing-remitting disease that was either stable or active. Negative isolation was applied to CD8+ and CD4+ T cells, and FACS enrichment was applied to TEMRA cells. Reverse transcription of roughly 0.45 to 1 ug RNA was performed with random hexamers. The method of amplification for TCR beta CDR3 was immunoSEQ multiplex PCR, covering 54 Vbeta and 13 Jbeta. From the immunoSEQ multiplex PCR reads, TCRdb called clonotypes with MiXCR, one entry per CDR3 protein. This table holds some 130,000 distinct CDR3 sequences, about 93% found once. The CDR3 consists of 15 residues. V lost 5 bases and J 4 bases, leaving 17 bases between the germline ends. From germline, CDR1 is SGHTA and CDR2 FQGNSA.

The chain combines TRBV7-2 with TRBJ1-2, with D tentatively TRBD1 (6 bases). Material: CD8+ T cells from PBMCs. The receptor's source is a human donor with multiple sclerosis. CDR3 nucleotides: TGTGCCAGCAGCCCCCGCCCCGGACAGTTCTATGGCTACACCTTC. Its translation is CASSPRPGQFYGYTF.